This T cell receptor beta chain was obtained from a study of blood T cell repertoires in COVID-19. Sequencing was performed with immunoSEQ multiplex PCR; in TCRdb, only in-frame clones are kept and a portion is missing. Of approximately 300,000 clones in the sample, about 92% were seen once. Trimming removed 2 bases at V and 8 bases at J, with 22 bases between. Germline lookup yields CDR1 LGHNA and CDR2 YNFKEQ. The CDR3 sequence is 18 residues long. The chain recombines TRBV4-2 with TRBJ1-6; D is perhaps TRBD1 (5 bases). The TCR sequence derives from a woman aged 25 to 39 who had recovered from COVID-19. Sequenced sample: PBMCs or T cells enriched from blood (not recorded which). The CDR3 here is CASSQPGLRLGRHSPLHF. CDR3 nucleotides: TGTGCCAGCAGCCAACCGGGACTTCGCCTCGGTAGGCATTCACCCCTCCACTTT.